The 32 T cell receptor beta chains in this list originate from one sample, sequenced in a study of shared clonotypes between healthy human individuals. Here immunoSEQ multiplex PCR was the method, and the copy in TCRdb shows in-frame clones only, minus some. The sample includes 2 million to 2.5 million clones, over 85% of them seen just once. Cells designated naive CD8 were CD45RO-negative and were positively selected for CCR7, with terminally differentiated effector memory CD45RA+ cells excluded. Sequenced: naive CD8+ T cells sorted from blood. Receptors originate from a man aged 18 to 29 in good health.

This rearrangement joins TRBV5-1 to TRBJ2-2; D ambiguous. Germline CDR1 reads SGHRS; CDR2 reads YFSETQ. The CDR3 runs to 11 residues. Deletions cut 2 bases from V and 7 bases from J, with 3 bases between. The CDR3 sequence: CASSFHGELFF. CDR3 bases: TGCGCCAGCAGCTTTCACGGGGAGCTGTTTTTT.

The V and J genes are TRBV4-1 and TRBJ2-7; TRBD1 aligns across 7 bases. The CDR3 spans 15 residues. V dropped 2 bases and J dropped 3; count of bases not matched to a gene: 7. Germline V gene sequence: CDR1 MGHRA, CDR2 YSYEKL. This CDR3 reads CASSQTTGNGYEQYF. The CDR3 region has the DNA TGCGCCAGCAGCCAAACGACAGGGAACGGCTACGAGCAGTACTTC.

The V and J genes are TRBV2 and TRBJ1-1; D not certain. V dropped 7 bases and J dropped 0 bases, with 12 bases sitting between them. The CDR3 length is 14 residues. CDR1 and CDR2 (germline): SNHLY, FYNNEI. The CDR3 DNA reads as TGTGCCAGCATTTGGACGGGGATGAACACTGAAGCTTTCTTT. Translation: CASIWTGMNTEAFF.

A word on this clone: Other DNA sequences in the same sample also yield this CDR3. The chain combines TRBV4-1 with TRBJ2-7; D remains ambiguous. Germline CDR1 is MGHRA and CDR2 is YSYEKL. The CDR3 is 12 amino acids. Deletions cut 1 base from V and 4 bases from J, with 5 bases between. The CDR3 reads CASSQVGYEQYF. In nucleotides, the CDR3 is TGCGCCAGCAGCCAAGTCGGATACGAGCAGTACTTC.

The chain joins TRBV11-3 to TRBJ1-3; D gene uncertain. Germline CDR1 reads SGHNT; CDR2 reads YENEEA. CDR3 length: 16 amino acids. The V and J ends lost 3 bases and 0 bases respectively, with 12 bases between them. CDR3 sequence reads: CASSLGLQDSGNTIYF. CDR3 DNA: TGTGCCAGCAGCTTGGGCCTCCAAGACTCTGGAAACACCATATATTTT.

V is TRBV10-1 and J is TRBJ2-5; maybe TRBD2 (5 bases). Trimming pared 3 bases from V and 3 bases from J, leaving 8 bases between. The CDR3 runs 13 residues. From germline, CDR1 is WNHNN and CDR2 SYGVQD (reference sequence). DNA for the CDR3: TGCGCCAGCAGTGATCTGGGAGAAGAGACCCAGTACTTC. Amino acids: CASSDLGEETQYF.

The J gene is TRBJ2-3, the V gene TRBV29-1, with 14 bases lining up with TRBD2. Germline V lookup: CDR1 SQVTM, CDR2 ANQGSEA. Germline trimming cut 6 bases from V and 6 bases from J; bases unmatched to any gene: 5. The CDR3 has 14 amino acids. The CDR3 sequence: CSVGTSGRTDTQYF. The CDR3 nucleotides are TGCAGCGTGGGGACTAGCGGGAGAACTGATACGCAGTATTTT.

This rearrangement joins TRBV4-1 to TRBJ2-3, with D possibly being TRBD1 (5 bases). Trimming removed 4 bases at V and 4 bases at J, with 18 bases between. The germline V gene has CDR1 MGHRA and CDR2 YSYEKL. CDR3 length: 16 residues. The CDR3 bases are TGCGCCAGCAGCCTCCGGGCAGGGTCGGCCCCAGATACGCAGTATTTT. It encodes CASSLRAGSAPDTQYF.

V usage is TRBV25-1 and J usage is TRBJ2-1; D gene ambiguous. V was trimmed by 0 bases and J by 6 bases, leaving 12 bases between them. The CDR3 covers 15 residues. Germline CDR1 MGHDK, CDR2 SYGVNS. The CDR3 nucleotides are TGTGCCAGCAGTGAATACGGTAGTTCTGGCAATGAGCAGTTCTTC. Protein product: CASSEYGSSGNEQFF. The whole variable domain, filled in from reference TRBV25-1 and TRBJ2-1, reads EADIYQTPRYLVIGTGKKITLECSQTMGHDKMYWYQQDPGMELHLIHYSYGVNSTEKGDLSSESTVSRIRTEHFPLTLESARPSHTSQYLCASSEYGSSGNEQFFGPGTRLTVL.

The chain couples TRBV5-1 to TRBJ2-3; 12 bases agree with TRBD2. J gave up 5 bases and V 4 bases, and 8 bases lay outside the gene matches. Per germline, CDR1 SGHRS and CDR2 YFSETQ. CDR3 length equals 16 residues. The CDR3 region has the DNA TGCGCCAGCAGCAGACGACTAGCGGGAGAGGGAGATACGCAGTATTTT. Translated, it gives CASSRRLAGEGDTQYF.

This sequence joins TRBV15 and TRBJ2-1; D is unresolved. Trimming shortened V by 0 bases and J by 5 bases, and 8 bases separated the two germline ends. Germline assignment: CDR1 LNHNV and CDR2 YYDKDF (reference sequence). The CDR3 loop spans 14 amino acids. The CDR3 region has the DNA TGTGCCACCAGCAGAGATAAGCTTAACAATGAGCAGTTCTTC. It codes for CATSRDKLNNEQFF.

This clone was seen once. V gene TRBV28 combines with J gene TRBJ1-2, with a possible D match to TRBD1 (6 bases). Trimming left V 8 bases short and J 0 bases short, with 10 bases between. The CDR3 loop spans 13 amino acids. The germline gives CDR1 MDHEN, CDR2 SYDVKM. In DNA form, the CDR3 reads TGTGCCAGCGCCTACAGGGCTAACTATGGCTACACCTTC. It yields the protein CASAYRANYGYTF.

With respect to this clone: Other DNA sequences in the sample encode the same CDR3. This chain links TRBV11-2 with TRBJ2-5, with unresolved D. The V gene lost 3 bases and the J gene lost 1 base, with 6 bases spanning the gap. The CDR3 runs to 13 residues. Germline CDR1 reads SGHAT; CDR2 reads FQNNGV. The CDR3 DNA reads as TGTGCCAGCAGCTTCCGCCGCCAAGAGACCCAGTACTTC. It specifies CASSFRRQETQYF. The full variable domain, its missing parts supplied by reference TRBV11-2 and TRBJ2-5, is EAGVAQSPRYKIIEKRQSVAFWCNPISGHATLYWYQQILGQGPKLLIQFQNNGVVDDSQLPKDRFSAERLKGVDSTLKIQPAKLEDSAVYLCASSFRRQETQYFGPGTRLLVL.

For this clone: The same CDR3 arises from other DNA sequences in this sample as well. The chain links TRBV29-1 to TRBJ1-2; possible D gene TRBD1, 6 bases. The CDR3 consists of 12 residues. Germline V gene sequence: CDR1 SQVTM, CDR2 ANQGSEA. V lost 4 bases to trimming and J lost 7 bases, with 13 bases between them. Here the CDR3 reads CSVATGSSGYTF. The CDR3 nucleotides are TGCAGCGTTGCGACAGGCTCATCTGGCTACACCTTC.

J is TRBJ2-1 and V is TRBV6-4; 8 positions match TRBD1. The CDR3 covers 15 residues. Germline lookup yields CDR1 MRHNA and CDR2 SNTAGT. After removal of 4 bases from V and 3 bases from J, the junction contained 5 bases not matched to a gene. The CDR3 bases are TGTGCCAGCAGTGCACAGGGGGGAAGCTACAATGAGCAGTTCTTC. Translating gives CASSAQGGSYNEQFF.

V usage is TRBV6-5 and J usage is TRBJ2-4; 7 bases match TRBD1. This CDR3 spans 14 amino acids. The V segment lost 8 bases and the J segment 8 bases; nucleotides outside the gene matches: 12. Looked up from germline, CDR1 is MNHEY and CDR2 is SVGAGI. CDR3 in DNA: TGTGCCAGCCGGACCCCGAGACAGGGCGACATTCAGTACTTC. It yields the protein CASRTPRQGDIQYF.

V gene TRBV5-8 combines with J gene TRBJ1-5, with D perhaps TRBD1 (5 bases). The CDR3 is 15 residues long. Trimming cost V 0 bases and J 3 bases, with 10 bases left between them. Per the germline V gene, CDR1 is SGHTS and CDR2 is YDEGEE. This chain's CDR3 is CASSLATDYNQPQHF. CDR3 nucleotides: TGTGCCAGCAGCTTGGCGACAGACTACAATCAGCCCCAGCATTTT.

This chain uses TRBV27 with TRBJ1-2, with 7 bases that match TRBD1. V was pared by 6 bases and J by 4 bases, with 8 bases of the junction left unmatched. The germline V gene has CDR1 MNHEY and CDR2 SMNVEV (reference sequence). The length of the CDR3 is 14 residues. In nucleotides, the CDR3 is TGTGCCAGCAGGATATGGGACAGTAGCTATGGCTACACCTTC. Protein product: CASRIWDSSYGYTF.

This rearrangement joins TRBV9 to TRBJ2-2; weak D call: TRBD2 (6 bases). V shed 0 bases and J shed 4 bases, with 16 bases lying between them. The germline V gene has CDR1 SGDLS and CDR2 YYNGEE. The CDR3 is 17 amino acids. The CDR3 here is CASSVDGRPFGTGELFF. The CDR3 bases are TGTGCCAGCAGCGTAGACGGGAGACCCTTTGGCACCGGGGAGCTGTTTTTT. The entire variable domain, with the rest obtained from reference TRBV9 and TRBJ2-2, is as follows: DSGVTQTPKHLITATGQRVTLRCSPRSGDLSVYWYQQSLDQGLQFLIQYYNGEERAKGNILERFSAQQFPDLHSELNLSSLELGDSALYFCASSVDGRPFGTGELFFGEGSRLTVL.

The CDR3 region is CASSGSYWNTEAFF. The CDR3 DNA follows: TGTGCCAGCAGTGGTTCGTACTGGAACACTGAAGCTTTCTTT. The rearrangement uses TRBV28 and TRBJ1-1; D is uncertain. Germline V gene sequence: CDR1 MDHEN, CDR2 SYDVKM. There are 14 residues in the CDR3. V was pared by 5 bases and J by 1 base, with 11 bases between.

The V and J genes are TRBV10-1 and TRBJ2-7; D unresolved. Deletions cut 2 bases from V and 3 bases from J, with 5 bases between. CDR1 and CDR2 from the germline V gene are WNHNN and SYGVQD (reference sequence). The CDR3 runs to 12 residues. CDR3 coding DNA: TGCGCCAGCAGTGAGAACAGCTACGAGCAGTACTTC. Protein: CASSENSYEQYF.

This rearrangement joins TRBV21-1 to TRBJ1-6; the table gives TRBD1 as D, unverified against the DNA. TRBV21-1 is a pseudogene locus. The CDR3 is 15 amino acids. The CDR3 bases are TGTGCCAGCAGCATGAAAGAGGGGGCGCCTTCACCCCTCCACTTT. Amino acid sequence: CASSMKEGAPSPLHF.

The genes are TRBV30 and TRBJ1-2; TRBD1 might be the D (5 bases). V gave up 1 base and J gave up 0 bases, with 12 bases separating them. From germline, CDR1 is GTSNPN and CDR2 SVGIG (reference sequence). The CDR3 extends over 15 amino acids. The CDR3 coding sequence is TGTGCCTGGAGTGGCGAGACAGAAGCTAACTATGGCTACACCTTC. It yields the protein CAWSGETEANYGYTF.

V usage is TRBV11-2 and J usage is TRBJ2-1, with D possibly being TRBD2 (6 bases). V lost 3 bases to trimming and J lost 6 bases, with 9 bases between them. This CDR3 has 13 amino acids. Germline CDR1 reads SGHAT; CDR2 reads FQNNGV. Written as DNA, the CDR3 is TGTGCCAGCAGCTTCGGGGGACGCAATGAGCAGTTCTTC. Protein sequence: CASSFGGRNEQFF.

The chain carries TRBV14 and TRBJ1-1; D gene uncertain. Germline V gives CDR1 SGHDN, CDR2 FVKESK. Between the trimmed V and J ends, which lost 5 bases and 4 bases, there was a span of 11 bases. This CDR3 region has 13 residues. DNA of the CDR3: TGTGCCAGCAGCAGATGGGGTCGCACTGAAGCTTTCTTT. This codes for CASSRWGRTEAFF.

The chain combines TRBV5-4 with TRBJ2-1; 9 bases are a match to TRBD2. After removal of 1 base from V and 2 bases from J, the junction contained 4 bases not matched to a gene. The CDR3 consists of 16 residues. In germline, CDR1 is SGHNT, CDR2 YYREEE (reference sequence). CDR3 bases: TGTGCCAGCAGCTTGTTGCCTAGCGGGGCCTACAATGAGCAGTTCTTC. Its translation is CASSLLPSGAYNEQFF.

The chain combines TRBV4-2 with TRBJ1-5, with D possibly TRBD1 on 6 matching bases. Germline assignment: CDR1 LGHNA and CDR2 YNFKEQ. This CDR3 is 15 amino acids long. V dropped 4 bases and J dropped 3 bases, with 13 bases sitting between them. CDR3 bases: TGTGCCAGCAGCCCCGTCGAGGGGGACAATCAGCCCCAGCATTTT. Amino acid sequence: CASSPVEGDNQPQHF.

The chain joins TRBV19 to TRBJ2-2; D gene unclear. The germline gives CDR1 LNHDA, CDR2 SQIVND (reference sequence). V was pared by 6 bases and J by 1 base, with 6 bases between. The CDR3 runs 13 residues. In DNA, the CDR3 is TGTGCCAGTAGAAGACAGAACACCGGGGAGCTGTTTTTT. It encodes CASRRQNTGELFF.

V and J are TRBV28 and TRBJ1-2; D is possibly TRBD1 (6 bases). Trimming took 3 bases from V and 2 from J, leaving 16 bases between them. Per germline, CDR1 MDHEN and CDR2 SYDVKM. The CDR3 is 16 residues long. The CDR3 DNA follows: TGTGCCAGCAGTTTTCGGGGGGCGACGGAGAACTATGGCTACACCTTC. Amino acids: CASSFRGATENYGYTF.

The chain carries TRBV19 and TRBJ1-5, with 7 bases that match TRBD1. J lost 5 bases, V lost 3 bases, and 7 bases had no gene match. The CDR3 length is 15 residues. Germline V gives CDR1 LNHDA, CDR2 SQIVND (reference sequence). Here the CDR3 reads CASSIMEGADQPQHF. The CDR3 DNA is TGTGCCAGTAGTATTATGGAGGGGGCGGATCAGCCCCAGCATTTT.

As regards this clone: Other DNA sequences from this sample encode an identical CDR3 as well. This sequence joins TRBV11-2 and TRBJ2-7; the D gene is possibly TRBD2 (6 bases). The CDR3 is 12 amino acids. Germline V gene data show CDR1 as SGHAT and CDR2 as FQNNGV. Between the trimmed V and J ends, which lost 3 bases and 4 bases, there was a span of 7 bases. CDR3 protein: CASSLGLYEQYF. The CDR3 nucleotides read TGTGCCAGCAGCTTGGGACTGTACGAGCAGTACTTC. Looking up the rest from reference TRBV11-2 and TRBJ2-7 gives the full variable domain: EAGVAQSPRYKIIEKRQSVAFWCNPISGHATLYWYQQILGQGPKLLIQFQNNGVVDDSQLPKDRFSAERLKGVDSTLKIQPAKLEDSAVYLCASSLGLYEQYFGPGTRLTVT.

The CDR3 sequence: CASSDLGGEETQYF. The CDR3 nucleotides are TGTGCCAGCAGCGACCTAGGGGGCGAAGAGACCCAGTACTTC. The chain links TRBV7-8 to TRBJ2-5; 7 bases align to TRBD1. The CDR3 runs 14 residues. Germline CDR1 and CDR2: SGHVS and FQNEAQ. With V trimmed by 5 bases and J by 3 bases, 6 bases remained unmatched.